This entry lists 20 T cell receptor beta chains sequenced from one sample in a study of T cells in Graves' hyperthyroidism and ophthalmopathy. Researchers took RNA transcripts and amplified the TCR beta CDR3 regions from them. Carried out on the TCR CDR3, a first-round RT-PCR used the HTBI primer set. One entry per CDR3 protein results from TCRdb running MiXCR on the multiplex PCR reads. The table has 300,000 to 500,000 distinct CDR3 sequences, 11% to 15% seen once. Source material: blood. Source of these receptors: a man aged 45-65 years with Graves' ophthalmopathy.

In its sample, this clonotype was seen many times. The chain carries TRBV29-1 and TRBJ2-7; a possible D gene is TRBD2 (6 bases). Germline V gene lookup returns CDR1 SQVTM and CDR2 ANQGSEA. Trimming shortened V by 4 bases and J by 2 bases, and 15 bases separated the two germline ends. The CDR3 totals 14 residues. The CDR3 region is CSVVGPSATYEQYF. The CDR3 DNA sequence: TGCAGCGTTGTAGGTCCTAGCGCAACCTACGAGCAGTACTTC.

V and J are TRBV20-1 and TRBJ2-2; 8 bases fit TRBD2. Germline V gives CDR1 DFQATT, CDR2 SNEGSKA (reference sequence). The CDR3 spans 17 residues. With 0 bases clipped from V and 0 bases from J, the junction kept 6 bases outside the gene matches. CDR3 bases: TGCAGTGCTAGAGACCGGGGGGGCCTATCGAACACCGGGGAGCTGTTTTTT. This gives the protein CSARDRGGLSNTGELFF.

In its sample, this clonotype was seen many times. CDR3 in amino acids: CASSLVGGGGANVLTF. The CDR3 DNA reads TGTGCCAGCAGCTTAGTTGGGGGAGGTGGGGCCAACGTCCTGACTTTC. This rearrangement joins TRBV7-6 to TRBJ2-6; TRBD2 is a possible D gene (6 bases). Trimming stripped 1 base from V and 3 bases from J, with 10 bases between. This CDR3 is 16 amino acids long. Germline assignment: CDR1 SGHVS and CDR2 FNYEAQ. The variable domain in full, with the rest retrieved from reference TRBV7-6 and TRBJ2-6, is GAGVSQSPRYKVTKRGQDVALRCDPISGHVSLYWYRQALGQGPEFLTYFNYEAQQDKSGLPNDRFSAERPEGSISTLTIQRTEQRDSAMYRCASSLVGGGGANVLTFGAGSRLTVL.

This clonotype appeared a few times. The chain joins TRBV29-1 to TRBJ1-2, with no clear D. V was clipped by 1 base and J by 2 bases, with 17 bases between them. CDR1 is SQVTM, CDR2 ANQGSEA, per germline. The CDR3 covers 16 residues. The CDR3 nucleotides read TGCAGCGTTGAAGGTTTTGGTGAGGAGTCAAACTATGGCTACACCTTC. Its translation: CSVEGFGEESNYGYTF.

The gene calls are TRBV3-1 and TRBJ2-7; no firm D call. The CDR3 totals 11 residues. The germline V gene has CDR1 LGHDT and CDR2 YNNKEL (reference sequence). V was cut by 5 bases and J by 5 bases, with 7 bases left in between. The CDR3 spells CASSEGNEQYF. The CDR3 DNA follows: TGTGCCAGCAGCGAAGGGAACGAGCAGTACTTC.

In its sample, this clonotype was seen many times. V and J are TRBV18 and TRBJ2-1; 11 bases align to TRBD2. Germline V gives CDR1 KGHSH, CDR2 LQKENI. This CDR3 region has 14 residues. The V segment lost 5 bases and the J segment 7 bases; nucleotides outside the gene matches: 4. The CDR3, as DNA: TGTGCCAGCTCAACTAGCGGGAGTAGAAATGAGCAGTTCTTC. Protein sequence: CASSTSGSRNEQFF.

This rearrangement joins TRBV3-1 to TRBJ2-4, with 11 bases that match TRBD2. Germline values: CDR1 LGHDT, CDR2 YNNKEL (reference sequence). This CDR3 comprises 16 residues. The J segment lost 6 bases and the V segment lost 3 bases, leaving 7 bases of the junction unmatched. In DNA, the CDR3 is TGTGCCAGCAGCCACCTAGCGGGAGGCGTCCCAAACATTCAGTACTTC. Its translation is CASSHLAGGVPNIQYF.

This clonotype has at least ten counts. The chain uses TRBV20-1 and TRBJ2-1, with TRBD1 matching 10 bases. The CDR3 covers 15 residues. CDR1 DFQATT and CDR2 SNEGSKA come from the germline V gene (reference sequence). V was clipped by 4 bases and J by 0 bases; unmatched bases: 3. The chain's CDR3 is CSATRTGGSYNEQFF. Written as DNA, the CDR3 is TGCAGTGCTACCCGGACAGGGGGCTCCTACAATGAGCAGTTCTTC.

The chain employs TRBV5-1 and TRBJ1-6; D is unresolved. V lost 8 bases and J lost 0, with 6 bases in between. Germline V gene data show CDR1 as SGHRS and CDR2 as YFSETQ. The CDR3 has 13 residues. CDR3 loop: CASQSSYNSPLHF. DNA for the CDR3: TGCGCCAGTCAGAGCTCCTATAATTCACCCCTCCACTTT.

This clonotype showed up many times. This chain uses TRBV28 with TRBJ1-1, with D possibly being TRBD1 (5 bases). The CDR3 runs 16 residues. CDR1 is MDHEN and CDR2 is SYDVKM in the germline V gene. V gave up 8 bases and J gave up 5 bases, with 24 bases separating them. CDR3 DNA: TGTGCCAGCGCGACAGTGACTTTTGGGGCTAAGACTGAAGCTTTCTTT. It is translated as CASATVTFGAKTEAFF.

At least ten counts were recorded for this clonotype. The chain couples TRBV20-1 to TRBJ2-7; 7 bases match TRBD1. The CDR3 has 13 amino acids. Unmatched junction bases numbered 10, after V lost 6 bases and J lost 5 bases. Germline assignment: CDR1 DFQATT and CDR2 SNEGSKA (reference sequence). CDR3 sequence reads: CSAAPTGDHEQYF. DNA for the CDR3: TGCAGTGCAGCCCCTACAGGGGACCACGAGCAGTACTTC.

This clonotype was found a few times. The rearrangement links TRBV18 to TRBJ2-2, with D perhaps matching TRBD1 (6 bases). The CDR3 has 19 amino acids. CDR1 and CDR2 from the germline V gene are KGHSH and LQKENI. Trimming left V 3 bases short and J 0 bases short, with 20 bases between. In DNA form, the CDR3 reads TGTGCCAGCTCACCGCCAGGTCTTGGACAGCGCGCGAACACCGGGGAGCTGTTTTTT. Protein product: CASSPPGLGQRANTGELFF.

This clonotype has only a few counts. The genes are TRBV12-3 or TRBV12-4 and TRBJ1-6; D gene ambiguous. The CDR3 has 13 residues. V shed 8 bases and J shed 6 bases, with 11 bases lying between them. The CDR3 DNA reads as TGTGCCAGCGGGGAAGCTGGTAATTCACCCCTCCACTTT. Translating gives CASGEAGNSPLHF.

This clonotype was recorded many times. The gene calls are TRBV7-2 and TRBJ2-3, with D hard to call. V lost 5 bases and J 6 bases, leaving 12 bases between the germline ends. This CDR3 contains 13 residues. Germline V CDR1 and CDR2: SGHTA, FQGNSA. CDR3 residues: CASSPSPQDTQYF. In DNA, the CDR3 is TGTGCCAGCAGCCCCTCCCCCCAGGATACGCAGTATTTT.

This clonotype was seen many times. The chain uses TRBV28 and TRBJ2-1, with D possibly TRBD2 on 6 matching bases. The CDR3 extends over 15 amino acids. Trimming left V 2 bases short and J 6 bases short, with 14 bases between. Germline V lookup: CDR1 MDHEN, CDR2 SYDVKM. Here the CDR3 reads CASSLIAVGANEQFF. CDR3 bases: TGTGCCAGCAGTTTAATAGCGGTAGGAGCCAATGAGCAGTTCTTC.

The table lists this clonotype with many counts. The V call is TRBV27, the J call TRBJ2-1; 9 nucleotides line up with TRBD2. There are 19 residues in the CDR3. CDR1 is MNHEY, CDR2 SMNVEV, per germline (reference sequence). The V gene end was trimmed by 5 bases and the J gene end by 0 bases; junction bases not matched to a gene: 14. In DNA, the CDR3 is TGTGCCAGCAGTACCAGCGCCTCGACTAGCGGTAGCTCCTACAATGAGCAGTTCTTC. This encodes CASSTSASTSGSSYNEQFF.

The rearrangement uses TRBV19 and TRBJ1-3; unclear D gene. This CDR3 is built from 15 residues. The V end was cut by 4 bases, the J end by 0 bases, with 10 bases between. Germline V CDR1 and CDR2: LNHDA, SQIVND (reference sequence). The CDR3 loop reads CASSTKPRSGNTIYF. DNA of the CDR3: TGTGCCAGTAGTACAAAGCCGCGCTCTGGAAACACCATATATTTT.

This clonotype was seen at least ten times. The CDR3: CAWSVLGREQYF. CDR3 nucleotides: TGTGCCTGGAGTGTACTCGGCCGGGAGCAGTACTTC. V gene TRBV30 combines with J gene TRBJ2-7; D ambiguous. The CDR3 is made up of 12 amino acids. Trimming left V 0 bases short and J 7 bases short, with 10 bases between. Germline V gives CDR1 GTSNPN, CDR2 SVGIG (reference sequence).

The chain has TRBV28 and TRBJ2-4; D might be TRBD1 (6 bases). Germline V gene sequence: CDR1 MDHEN, CDR2 SYDVKM. Deletions cut 3 bases from V and 1 base from J, with 10 bases between. The CDR3 has 15 amino acids. The DNA for the CDR3 is TGTGCCAGCAGTTTCAGGGGTCGGGCCAAAAACATTCAGTACTTC. Translation gives CASSFRGRAKNIQYF.

This clonotype appeared many times. The chain recombines TRBV7-8 with TRBJ1-2; no definite D call. Germline values: CDR1 SGHVS, CDR2 FQNEAQ. V gave up 2 bases and J gave up 2 bases, with 12 bases separating them. The CDR3 consists of 15 residues. The CDR3 region has the DNA TGTGCCAGCAGCTTAAGAGGCAGGACCAACTATGGCTACACCTTC. This codes for CASSLRGRTNYGYTF.